These T cell receptor beta chains were read from a single sample in a study of beta chain features in type 1 diabetes. Using immunoSEQ multiplex PCR, the repertoire was profiled, and TCRdb retains in-frame clones only, with some absent. The sample shows fewer than 650,000 clones, about a sixth of them seen only once. Sequenced input: naive CD4+ T cells from blood. These receptor sequences come from a young man in good health. Each CDR3 is given with its conserved first and last residue. The order of the fields is V gene, clone size, J gene, D gene, CDR3 length, CDR3 DNA, CDR3 protein. D genes are given only for firm matches. Not all rows give a size; the values are once, few, many and, for expanded clones, a class.

V: TRBV4-3
size: few
J: TRBJ2-1
D: TRBD2
length: 18
DNA: TGCGCCAGCAGCCAAGATCCGAAGGGACTAGCGGGATACAATGAGCAGTTCTTC
CDR3: CASSQDPKGLAGYNEQFF

V: TRBV9
size: -
J: TRBJ2-3
D: TRBD2
length: 15
DNA: TGTGCCAGCAGCTCCTCTAGCGGGGTCACAGATACGCAGTATTTT
CDR3: CASSSSSGVTDTQYF

V: TRBV6-1
size: few
J: TRBJ2-7
D: -
length: 13
DNA: TGTGCCACAAGTGGCAGCAACTCCTACGAGCAGTACTTC
CDR3: CATSGSNSYEQYF

V: TRBV2
size: -
J: TRBJ1-2
D: -
length: 14
DNA: TGTGCCAGCAGTTTAGATCCCACGGTTAATGGCTACACCTTC
CDR3: CASSLDPTVNGYTF

V: TRBV29-1
size: few
J: TRBJ2-7
D: -
length: 11
DNA: TGCAGCGTTTTACATGGGTACGAGCAGTACTTC
CDR3: CSVLHGYEQYF

V: TRBV5-1
size: few
J: TRBJ2-7
D: -
length: 12
DNA: TGCGCCAGCAGCTTGCCGTCCTACGAGCAGTACTTC
CDR3: CASSLPSYEQYF

V: TRBV18
size: few
J: TRBJ2-5
D: -
length: 16
DNA: TGTGCCAGCTCACCGTCAACAGGGAGCATCCAAGAGACCCAGTACTTC
CDR3: CASSPSTGSIQETQYF

V: TRBV10-3
size: few
J: TRBJ2-1
D: TRBD2
length: 15
DNA: TGTGCCATCAGTGTCATAGCGGGAGGGGGCAATGAGCAGTTCTTC
CDR3: CAISVIAGGGNEQFF

V: TRBV29-1
size: few
J: TRBJ2-7
D: -
length: 12
DNA: TGCAGACGCCCGGCGGAGGGGCGCGAGCAGTACTTC
CDR3: CRRPAEGREQYF

V: TRBV4-2
size: few
J: TRBJ1-1
D: TRBD1
length: 16
DNA: TGTGCCAGCAGCCGGGCCCTTGGACAGGTGAACACTGAAGCTTTCTTT
CDR3: CASSRALGQVNTEAFF

V: TRBV4-3
size: -
J: TRBJ1-5
D: -
length: 15
DNA: TGCGCCAGCAGCCAAAGGGGACTGAGCAATCAGCCCCAGCATTTT
CDR3: CASSQRGLSNQPQHF

V: TRBV6-6
size: -
J: TRBJ2-1
D: TRBD1
length: 15
DNA: TGTGCCAGCACCCTACCGGGACAGGGGTACAATGAGCAGTTCTTC
CDR3: CASTLPGQGYNEQFF

V: TRBV5-1
size: -
J: TRBJ2-3
D: -
length: 13
DNA: TGCGCCAGCAGCTTGGCGGCCACAGATACGCAGTATTTT
CDR3: CASSLAATDTQYF

V: TRBV5-6
size: -
J: TRBJ2-6
D: -
length: 15
DNA: TGTGCCAGCAGCTTGCGCTCTATGGGGGCCAACGTCCTGACTTTC
CDR3: CASSLRSMGANVLTF

V: TRBV7-9
size: few
J: TRBJ2-7
D: -
length: 11
DNA: TGTGCCAGCACTGGATCCTACGAGCAGTACTTC
CDR3: CASTGSYEQYF

V: TRBV6-6
size: -
J: TRBJ1-4
D: -
length: 14
DNA: TGTGCCAGCAGTTACAAGGGTATAAATGAAAAACTGTTTTTT
CDR3: CASSYKGINEKLFF

V: TRBV10-3
size: -
J: TRBJ2-5
D: TRBD1
length: 15
DNA: TGTGCCATCAGTGAGCCAGGACAGGGGCAAGAGACCCAGTACTTC
CDR3: CAISEPGQGQETQYF

V: TRBV4-2
size: few
J: TRBJ2-5
D: -
length: 14
DNA: TGTGCCAGCAGCCATAGAGGAGGACCGGAGACCCAGTACTTC
CDR3: CASSHRGGPETQYF

V: TRBV11-1
size: -
J: TRBJ2-7
D: -
length: 16
DNA: TGTGCCAGCAGCCTCCTAGGGACCCTCGGACCGTACGAGCAGTACTTC
CDR3: CASSLLGTLGPYEQYF

V: TRBV27
size: few
J: TRBJ2-4
D: -
length: 16
DNA: TGTGCCAGCAGTTTCGACAGATTTCTAGCCAAAAACATTCAGTACTTC
CDR3: CASSFDRFLAKNIQYF

V: TRBV7-3
size: -
J: TRBJ2-3
D: TRBD2
length: 15
DNA: TGTGCCAGCAGCTCGCTAGCGGGGGATGGATATACGCAGTATTTT
CDR3: CASSSLAGDGYTQYF

V: TRBV7-2
size: -
J: TRBJ2-7
D: -
length: 15
DNA: TGTGCCAGCAGCCCGGCCCGGGCCACTACCTACGAGCAGTACTTC
CDR3: CASSPARATTYEQYF

V: TRBV20-1
size: -
J: TRBJ1-2
D: -
length: 11
DNA: TGCAGTGCTAAACGTAACTATGGCTACACCTTC
CDR3: CSAKRNYGYTF

V: TRBV29-1
size: -
J: TRBJ2-2
D: TRBD1
length: 16
DNA: TGCAGCGTTGGGAAGGGACAGAGGGGGAACACCGGGGAGCTGTTTTTT
CDR3: CSVGKGQRGNTGELFF

V: TRBV28
size: -
J: TRBJ2-2
D: -
length: 15
DNA: TGTGCCAGCAGTTTTATAGGTGGGGGCTCCGGGGAGCTGTTTTTT
CDR3: CASSFIGGGSGELFF

V: TRBV9
size: -
J: TRBJ2-7
D: TRBD2
length: 15
DNA: TGTGCCAGCAGCGTAGGTGCTGCGGGAGTCGGAGAGCAGTACTTC
CDR3: CASSVGAAGVGEQYF

V: TRBV5-4
size: -
J: TRBJ2-3
D: -
length: 14
DNA: TGTGCCAGCAGCCAAATGGACGTCACAGATACGCAGTATTTT
CDR3: CASSQMDVTDTQYF

V: TRBV28
size: -
J: TRBJ2-5
D: -
length: 14
DNA: TGTGCCAGCAGTTCTGGGTATTGGCGGGTGGCCCAGTACTTC
CDR3: CASSSGYWRVAQYF

V: TRBV28
size: -
J: TRBJ2-7
D: -
length: 16
DNA: TGTGCCAGCAGTCTCCACCGGGCCCTACGTACTGTCGAGCAGTACTTC
CDR3: CASSLHRALRTVEQYF

V: TRBV27
size: -
J: TRBJ2-1
D: -
length: 16
DNA: TGTGCCAGCAGTTCGGAGGGCACCGGGTATGTGAATGAGCAGTTCTTC
CDR3: CASSSEGTGYVNEQFF

V: TRBV10-3
size: many
J: TRBJ2-4
D: TRBD2
length: 17
DNA: TGTGCCATCAGTGATCTGGGAGGGAACCTAGCCAAAAACATTCAGTACTTC
CDR3: CAISDLGGNLAKNIQYF

V: TRBV7-2
size: -
J: TRBJ2-7
D: TRBD1
length: 14
DNA: TGTGCCAGCAGCTTCGACAGGGCCGCCTACGAGCAGTACTTC
CDR3: CASSFDRAAYEQYF

V: TRBV9
size: -
J: TRBJ1-1
D: -
length: 14
DNA: TGTGCCAGCAGCGTAAATTCTGGACAGTCTGAAGCTTTCTTT
CDR3: CASSVNSGQSEAFF

V: TRBV5-1
size: -
J: TRBJ2-1
D: -
length: 16
DNA: TGCGCCAGCAGCTGGACACTAGCTCAATCCTACAATGAGCAGTTCTTC
CDR3: CASSWTLAQSYNEQFF

V: TRBV14
size: few
J: TRBJ2-2
D: -
length: 15
DNA: TGTGCCAGCAGCCAGCAGCTTTGGTACACCGGGGAGCTGTTTTTT
CDR3: CASSQQLWYTGELFF

V: TRBV7-2
size: -
J: TRBJ1-5
D: -
length: 17
DNA: TGTGCCAGCAGCCCCCCAGGGAGACGAGTTCCCAATCAGCCCCAGCATTTT
CDR3: CASSPPGRRVPNQPQHF

V: TRBV7-9
size: -
J: TRBJ2-1
D: TRBD2
length: 18
DNA: TGTGCCAGCAGCCCACTAGCGGGAGTGGGGAATTATGGCAATGAGCAGTTCTTC
CDR3: CASSPLAGVGNYGNEQFF

V: TRBV4-3
size: few
J: TRBJ2-1
D: TRBD2
length: 19
DNA: TGCGCCAGCAGCTACAATCTCCTACTACTAGCGGGAGATTTAGCTGAGCAGTTCTTC
CDR3: CASSYNLLLLAGDLAEQFF

V: TRBV6-5
size: once
J: TRBJ2-3
D: -
length: 16
DNA: TGTGCCAGCAGTTTTGGGCAGCGGAGTAGCACAGATACGCAGTATTTT
CDR3: CASSFGQRSSTDTQYF

V: TRBV5-1
size: few
J: TRBJ2-3
D: -
length: 14
DNA: TGCGCCAGCAGCCGCACAGGGTTGGTAGATACGCAGTATTTT
CDR3: CASSRTGLVDTQYF

V: TRBV6-5
size: few
J: TRBJ2-3
D: TRBD2
length: 15
DNA: TGTGCCAGCAGATATGCGGGGGGTAGCACAGATACGCAGTATTTT
CDR3: CASRYAGGSTDTQYF

V: TRBV10-3
size: few
J: TRBJ1-4
D: -
length: 12
DNA: TGTGCCATCAGTGAGGGGGACCGCCGACTGTTTTTT
CDR3: CAISEGDRRLFF

V: TRBV7-9
size: -
J: TRBJ1-4
D: TRBD1
length: 16
DNA: TGTGCCAGCAGCACAACAGGGGAGCAGGGTAATGAAAAACTGTTTTTT
CDR3: CASSTTGEQGNEKLFF

V: TRBV19
size: -
J: TRBJ1-2
D: -
length: 14
DNA: TGTGCCAGTAGTATGGCAGGGGCCTCATCTGGCTACACCTTC
CDR3: CASSMAGASSGYTF

V: TRBV19
size: few
J: TRBJ2-7
D: -
length: 13
DNA: TGTGCCAGTAGTATAGACCGGTCCTACGAGCAGTACTTC
CDR3: CASSIDRSYEQYF

V: TRBV18
size: few
J: TRBJ1-5
D: -
length: 15
DNA: TGTGCCAGCTCACCGGGAGGGGCTGGTAATCAGCCCCAGCATTTT
CDR3: CASSPGGAGNQPQHF

V: TRBV28
size: few
J: TRBJ1-2
D: TRBD1
length: 16
DNA: TGTGCCAGCTTCCTCCTGGGCTCCAGGGGGCTCCAAGGCTACACCTTC
CDR3: CASFLLGSRGLQGYTF